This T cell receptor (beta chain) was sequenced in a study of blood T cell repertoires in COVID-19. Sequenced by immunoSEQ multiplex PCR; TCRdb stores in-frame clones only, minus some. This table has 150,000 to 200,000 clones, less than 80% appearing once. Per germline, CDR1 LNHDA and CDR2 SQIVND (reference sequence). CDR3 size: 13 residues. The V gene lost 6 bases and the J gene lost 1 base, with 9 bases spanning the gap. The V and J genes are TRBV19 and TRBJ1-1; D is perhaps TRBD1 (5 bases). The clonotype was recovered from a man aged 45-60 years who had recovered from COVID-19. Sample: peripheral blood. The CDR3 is CASSQTANTEAFF. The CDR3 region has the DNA TGTGCCAGTAGCCAGACAGCGAACACTGAAGCTTTCTTT.